This record looks at one TCR beta chain sequence and its context. Antigen unknown. These data originate in a study of T cells in localized non-small cell lung cancer. Study-wide points: Tumor trailed uninvolved adjacent lung in T cell clonality, which peaked there.

The method was immunoSEQ multiplex PCR; TCRdb's version includes in-frame clones alone and lacks a portion of them. Of some 1,300 clones listed, 30% to 40% are singletons. Samples of adjacent lung lacking atypia were obtained no closer than 2 cm to the tumor margin. V dropped 0 bases and J dropped 4; count of bases not matched to a gene: 4. The CDR3 spans 16 residues. CDR1 and CDR2 from the germline V gene are SGHDN and FVKESK. This TCR derives from a male donor older than 55 with stage I squamous cell lung carcinoma. Here the sequenced sample was normal lung tissue next to the tumor, taken before any cancer treatment. The chain combines TRBV14 with TRBJ2-1; TRBD2 matches at 9 bases. DNA of the CDR3: TGTGCCAGCAGCCAAGACTCTAGCGGGGATTACAATGAGCAGTTCTTC. Translation: CASSQDSSGDYNEQFF.